This TCR beta chain was sequenced in a study of CD4 T cells in relation to SARS-CoV-2 and coronaviruses. Looking at the study overall: PBMCs were cultured with antigen for over nine days before TCR beta sequencing. Crossreactive spike epitopes shared across donors were mapped to their HLA restriction.

About this clone itself: What it recognizes is unknown.

CD4+ T cells from unexposed donors were obtained before the COVID-19 pandemic (2011-2018). CD4+ T cells were isolated from the cells after 10 days of culture. Half the medium was replaced with IL-2 medium on days 3 and 7. The germline V gene encodes CDR1 LGHDT and CDR2 YNNKEL (reference sequence). The CDR3 sequence is 14 residues long. Between the trimmed V and J ends, which lost 3 bases and 0 bases, there was a span of 7 bases. Clones were read by immunoSEQ multiplex PCR, and TCRdb kept only the in-frame ones, dropping some. The repertoire consists of about 18,000 clones, with 75% to 85% occurring once and the leading ten covering 15% to 17%.

Sample: CD4+ T cells from PBMCs, cultured in vitro. This sequence originates from a human donor in good health. The J gene is TRBJ2-3, the V gene TRBV3-1 (or the pseudogene TRBV3-2), with no clear D. The CDR3 sequence is CASSQGASTDTQYF. The CDR3 DNA sequence: TGTGCCAGCAGCCAGGGTGCTAGCACAGATACGCAGTATTTT.